The 13 T cell receptor beta chains listed next were all sequenced from one sample in a study of CD8 T cells in ankylosing spondylitis. Study-wide results and caveats: About 8 highly homologous variants made up a TCR beta motif, and this motif appeared characteristic of ankylosing spondylitis blood.

MiXCR was run by TCRdb on the 5' RACE reads, yielding one entry per CDR3 protein. The table includes hundreds of thousands of distinct CDR3 sequences, around 19% detected once. No antigen has been assigned to these receptors. The sequenced material came from blood, either unsorted or a sorted T cell fraction (not recorded which). These receptors came from a male donor with ankylosing spondylitis.

This clonotype has a handful of counts. The chain recombines TRBV12-3 or TRBV12-4 with TRBJ1-1; 7 positions match TRBD1. V trimming: 5 bases; J trimming: 4 bases; junction bases outside the gene matches: 10. The length of the CDR3 is 15 residues. CDR3 sequence reads: CASSRLTGVGTEAFF. CDR3 DNA sequence: TGTGCCAGCAGTCGCCTAACAGGGGTTGGCACTGAAGCTTTCTTT.

V and J are TRBV5-1 and TRBJ1-4, with D uncertain. The CDR3 extends over 13 amino acids. Germline V gene lookup returns CDR1 SGHRS and CDR2 YFSETQ. Trimming took off 0 bases at V and 6 bases at J, with 6 bases between the two ends. CDR3 in amino acids: CASSLDDYEKLFF. The CDR3 DNA reads as TGCGCCAGCAGCTTGGACGATTATGAAAAACTGTTTTTT.

This clonotype was counted only a few times. The chain links TRBV5-6 to TRBJ1-1; no clear D gene. The CDR3 has 15 residues. Germline V lookup: CDR1 SGHDT, CDR2 YYEEEE. Trimming took off 2 bases at V and 2 bases at J, with 13 bases between the two ends. In nucleotides, the CDR3 is TGTGCCAGCAGCTTTTTTCTACGTGTTAACACTGAAGCTTTCTTT. Translated, it gives CASSFFLRVNTEAFF.

This clonotype was counted only a few times. V usage is TRBV11-2 and J usage is TRBJ2-1; 7 bases map to TRBD2. Germline V gene sequence: CDR1 SGHAT, CDR2 FQNNGV. The CDR3 spans 17 residues. V dropped 0 bases and J dropped 7; count of bases not matched to a gene: 12. CDR3 region: CASSLDLAGVRANEQFF. The CDR3 region has the DNA TGTGCCAGCAGCTTAGATCTCGCGGGAGTTCGGGCGAATGAGCAGTTCTTC.

Notes on this clonotype: At one end, the junction sequence differs from germline, possibly due to a read error. V gene TRBV7-7 combines with J gene TRBJ2-1; D remains ambiguous. This CDR3 region has 15 residues. CDR1 and CDR2 (germline): SSHAT, FNYEAQ (reference sequence). This CDR3 reads CASSLYKSSYNEQFF. CDR3 DNA: TGTGCTAGCAGCTTGTATAAGAGCTCCTACAATGAGCAGTTCTTC.

V usage is TRBV12-3 or TRBV12-4 and J usage is TRBJ2-7; D perhaps matches TRBD1 (5 bases). CDR3 length: 13 amino acids. V gave up 6 bases and J gave up 2 bases, with 11 bases separating them. This chain's CDR3 is CASSHAGPYEQYF. In nucleotides, the CDR3 is TGTGCCAGCAGCCATGCAGGGCCCTACGAGCAGTACTTC.

This clonotype was recorded at least ten times. The chain couples TRBV2 to TRBJ2-3; D unclear. This CDR3 comprises 12 residues. Germline CDR1 and CDR2: SNHLY and FYNNEI. Between the trimmed V and J ends, which lost 4 bases and 1 base, there was a span of 3 bases. The CDR3 sequence: CASSGGTDTQYF. The CDR3 bases are TGTGCCAGCAGTGGGGGCACAGATACGCAGTATTTT.

A word on this clonotype: The DNA is omitted, as the CDR3 cannot be located on it reliably, and the CDR3 follows TCRdb's listing. This rearrangement joins TRBV27 to TRBJ2-2; TRBD2, the D gene given by the table, was not confirmed from the DNA. The CDR3 is 17 residues long, ends included. Germline CDR1 and CDR2: MNHEY and SMNVEV (reference sequence). The CDR3 sequence is CASSFPGTKQSLGSCFF.

This clonotype came up a few times. The rearrangement links TRBV7-9 to TRBJ2-7; D is unclear. The germline gives CDR1 SEHNR, CDR2 FQNEAQ (reference sequence). V was shortened by 5 bases and J by 1 base, with 9 bases between the two germline ends. This CDR3 contains 13 residues. CDR3 sequence reads: CASSQTPSYEQYF. The DNA of the CDR3 is TGTGCCAGCAGCCAGACTCCTTCCTACGAGCAGTACTTC.

This chain links TRBV12-3 or TRBV12-4 with TRBJ2-3, with D possibly matching TRBD1 (5 bases). The CDR3 runs to 13 residues. Trimming stripped 2 bases from V and 5 bases from J, with 8 bases between. The CDR3 region has the DNA TGTGCCAGCAGTTTAACAGGTAGAGATACGCAGTATTTT. Its translation: CASSLTGRDTQYF.

The chain joins TRBV19 to TRBJ2-7; 10 nucleotides agree with TRBD2. The ends lost 5 bases at V and 0 bases at J; junction bases unmatched: 4. Germline V gene lookup returns CDR1 LNHDA and CDR2 SQIVND (reference sequence). The CDR3 sequence is 15 residues long. As DNA, the CDR3 is TGTGCCAGTAGTCTCGGGACTAGCGCCTCCTACGAGCAGTACTTC. Its protein product is CASSLGTSASYEQYF.

This chain connects TRBV18 to TRBJ2-7; D remains ambiguous. Germline CDR1 KGHSH, CDR2 LQKENI. Trimming took 6 bases from V and 11 from J, leaving 17 bases between them. The CDR3 has 12 residues. CDR3 residues: CASSQTHGPEYF. CDR3 nucleotide sequence: TGTGCCAGCTCGCAGACTCACGGACCCGAGTACTTC.

The genes are TRBV7-2 and TRBJ2-1; D possibly corresponds to TRBD2 (5 bases). CDR3 length: 13 amino acids. The V end was cut by 10 bases, the J end by 5 bases, with 15 bases between. Germline V gene lookup returns CDR1 SGHTA and CDR2 FQGNSA. The CDR3 region is CAKRWAGHNEQFF. The DNA of the CDR3 is TGTGCCAAACGGTGGGCGGGCCACAATGAGCAGTTCTTC. Supplemented by reference TRBV7-2 and TRBJ2-1, the full variable domain reads GAGVSQSPSNKVTEKGKDVELRCDPISGHTALYWYRQSLGQGLEFLIYFQGNSAPDKSGLPSDRFSAERTGGSVSTLTIQRTQQEDSAVYLCAKRWAGHNEQFFGPGTRLTVL.